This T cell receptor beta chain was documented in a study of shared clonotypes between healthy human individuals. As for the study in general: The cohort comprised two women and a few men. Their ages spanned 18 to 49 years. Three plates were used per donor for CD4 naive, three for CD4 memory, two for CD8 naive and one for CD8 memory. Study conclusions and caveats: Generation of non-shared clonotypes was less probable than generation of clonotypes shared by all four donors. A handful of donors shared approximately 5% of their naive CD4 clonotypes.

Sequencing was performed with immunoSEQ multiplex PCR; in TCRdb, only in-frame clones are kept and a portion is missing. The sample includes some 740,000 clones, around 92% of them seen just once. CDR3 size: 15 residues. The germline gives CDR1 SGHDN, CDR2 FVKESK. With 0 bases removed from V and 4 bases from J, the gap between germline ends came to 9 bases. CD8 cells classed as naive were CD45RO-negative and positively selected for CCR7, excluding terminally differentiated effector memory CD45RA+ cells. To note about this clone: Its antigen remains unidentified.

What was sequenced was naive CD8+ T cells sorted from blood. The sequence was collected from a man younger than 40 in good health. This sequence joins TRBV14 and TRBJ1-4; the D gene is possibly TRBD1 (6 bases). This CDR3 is CASSQEDSFNEKLFF. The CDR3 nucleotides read TGTGCCAGCAGCCAAGAGGACAGTTTTAATGAAAAACTGTTTTTT.